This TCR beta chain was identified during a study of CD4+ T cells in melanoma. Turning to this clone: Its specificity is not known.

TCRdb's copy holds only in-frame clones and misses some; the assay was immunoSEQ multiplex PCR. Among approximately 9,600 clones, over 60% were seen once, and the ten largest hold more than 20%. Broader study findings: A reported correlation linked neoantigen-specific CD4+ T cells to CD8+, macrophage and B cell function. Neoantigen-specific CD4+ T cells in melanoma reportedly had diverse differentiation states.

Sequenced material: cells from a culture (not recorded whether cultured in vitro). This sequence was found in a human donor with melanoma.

CDR3 protein: CASSRTGQGANEAFF. CDR3 bases: TGTGCCAGCAGTCGGACCGGACAGGGGGCGAATGAAGCTTTCTTT. This chain joins TRBV6-5 and TRBJ1-1; 11 bases align to TRBD1. This CDR3 is built from 15 residues. V lost 5 bases to trimming and J lost 7 bases; unmatched junction nucleotides: 9. Germline lookup yields CDR1 MNHEY and CDR2 SVGAGI.